These 8 T cell receptor beta chains were all obtained from the same sample, sequenced in a study of T cell changes during pregnancy in multiple sclerosis. The table came from immunoSEQ multiplex PCR; TCRdb's copy has only in-frame clones and leaves some out. The sample carries over 25,000 clones, around 91% recorded once. The sequencing used CD8+ T cells from peripheral blood mononuclear cells, collected in the second trimester of pregnancy. Receptor source: a female donor in good health, enrolled as a control in a pregnancy study.

The chain has TRBV4-2 and TRBJ2-1; 8 bases agree with TRBD2. Trimming cost V 0 bases and J 5 bases; bases outside gene matches: 15. Germline-derived CDR1 and CDR2 are LGHNA and YNFKEQ. This CDR3 is built from 19 residues. The CDR3 DNA reads TGTGCCAGCAGCCAAGATTTTCTTCGGGGGGGGGAGTACCACAATGAGCAGTTCTTC. Translating gives CASSQDFLRGGEYHNEQFF.

This clone appeared a single time. This rearrangement joins TRBV6-1 to TRBJ1-2; no definite D call. The CDR3 length is 12 residues. Germline lookup yields CDR1 MNHNS and CDR2 SASEGT. The V end was cut by 7 bases, the J end by 8 bases, with 14 bases between. The CDR3 is CASTLESAGYTF. The CDR3 nucleotides read TGTGCCAGCACCTTAGAGTCTGCAGGCTACACCTTC.

This chain uses TRBV5-1 with TRBJ2-7; the match to TRBD1 covers 8 bases. CDR1 and CDR2 (germline): SGHRS, YFSETQ. J was trimmed by 3 bases and V by 2 bases; bases with no gene match: 1. The length of the CDR3 is 13 residues. As DNA, the CDR3 is TGCGCCAGCAGCTTTGACAGGGGCTACGAGCAGTACTTC. Amino acids: CASSFDRGYEQYF.

V usage is TRBV5-8 and J usage is TRBJ2-7, with D hard to call. The V gene lost 2 bases and the J gene lost 3 bases, with 9 bases spanning the gap. This CDR3 contains 13 residues. The germline gives CDR1 SGHTS, CDR2 YDEGEE. In nucleotides, the CDR3 is TGTGCCAGCAGCTTCGGGTCGAACTACGAGCAGTACTTC. This encodes CASSFGSNYEQYF.

This rearrangement joins TRBV7-9 to TRBJ1-1; D perhaps matches TRBD1 (5 bases). Germline V gene sequence: CDR1 SEHNR, CDR2 FQNEAQ (reference sequence). V was pared by 7 bases and J by 6 bases, with 18 bases between. The CDR3 is 14 amino acids. This CDR3 is CASNTYRDRPEAFF. CDR3 bases: TGTGCCAGCAACACCTACCGAGACAGACCTGAAGCTTTCTTT.

The J gene is TRBJ2-7, the V gene TRBV5-6, with D tentatively TRBD2 (6 bases). V was pared by 0 bases and J by 2 bases, with 9 bases between. Germline V gives CDR1 SGHDT, CDR2 YYEEEE. CDR3 length equals 14 residues. The CDR3 is CASSLEGTPYEQYF. As DNA, the CDR3 is TGTGCCAGCAGCTTGGAGGGGACTCCCTACGAGCAGTACTTC.

This rearrangement joins TRBV27 to TRBJ1-6; 9 positions match TRBD1. The CDR3 loop spans 15 amino acids. V lost 4 bases and J lost 6; bases outside the gene matches: 4. Germline loops: CDR1 MNHEY, CDR2 SMNVEV (reference sequence). The CDR3 loop reads CASSSGTGFNSPLHF. CDR3 nucleotide sequence: TGTGCCAGCAGTTCCGGGACAGGGTTTAATTCACCCCTCCACTTT.

The CDR3 sequence: CASSPGTGWDYEQYF. CDR3 nucleotides: TGTGCCAGCAGCCCGGGGACAGGGTGGGACTACGAGCAGTACTTC. The chain links TRBV5-6 to TRBJ2-7, with 9 positions matching TRBD1. The trim removed 4 bases at V and 3 bases at J, leaving 8 bases unmatched. The length of the CDR3 is 15 residues. The V gene's germline CDR1 is SGHDT and CDR2 YYEEEE.